This is a list of T cell receptor beta chains from one sample in a study of control samples from healthy donors and cancer patients. Repertoires were generated with immunoSEQ multiplex PCR, while TCRdb's copy carries only in-frame clones and drops some. The sample lists 150,000 to 200,000 clones; 90% were seen once. The source material was blood. The receptors stem from a woman aged 45-65 years in good health. The CDR3 runs from the conserved cysteine through the conserved F or W. Fields, in order: D gene, clone size, V gene, J gene, CDR3 protein, CDR3 DNA. The D gene is left open where the match is weak. A row's size may be missing; if present it is once, few, many or a size class.

D gene: TRBD1
clone size: NA
V gene: TRBV5-4
J gene: TRBJ1-2
CDR3 protein: CASSGTGPYGYTF
CDR3 DNA: TGTGCCAGCTCCGGGACAGGGCCCTATGGCTACACCTTC

D gene: TRBD1
clone size: NA
V gene: TRBV7-9
J gene: TRBJ2-7
CDR3 protein: CASSLRRRGLDEQYF
CDR3 DNA: TGTGCCAGCAGCTTACGACGCAGGGGGCTGGACGAGCAGTACTTC

D gene: NA
clone size: NA
V gene: TRBV4-3
J gene: TRBJ1-2
CDR3 protein: CASSQEGHLTYGYTF
CDR3 DNA: TGCGCCAGCAGCCAAGAAGGTCACTTGACATATGGCTACACCTTC

D gene: TRBD1
clone size: NA
V gene: TRBV4-3
J gene: TRBJ1-5
CDR3 protein: CASSPDRGNQPQHF
CDR3 DNA: TGCGCCAGCAGCCCCGACAGGGGAAATCAGCCCCAGCATTTT

D gene: NA
clone size: NA
V gene: TRBV7-2
J gene: TRBJ1-5
CDR3 protein: CASSLMGNQPQHF
CDR3 DNA: TGTGCCAGCAGCTTAATGGGCAATCAGCCCCAGCATTTT

D gene: TRBD2
clone size: NA
V gene: TRBV25-1
J gene: TRBJ2-1
CDR3 protein: CASSEFTSGDEQFF
CDR3 DNA: TGTGCCAGCAGTGAATTCACTAGCGGCGATGAGCAGTTCTTC

D gene: TRBD2
clone size: once
V gene: TRBV4-2
J gene: TRBJ2-2
CDR3 protein: CASSQEGGLANTGELFF
CDR3 DNA: TGTGCCAGCAGCCAAGAGGGGGGACTAGCAAACACCGGGGAGCTGTTTTTT

D gene: NA
clone size: NA
V gene: TRBV6-2/TRBV6-3
J gene: TRBJ2-5
CDR3 protein: CASSYRRAQETQYF
CDR3 DNA: TGTGCCAGCAGTTACAGGCGGGCCCAAGAGACCCAGTACTTC

D gene: NA
clone size: NA
V gene: TRBV11-2
J gene: TRBJ2-1
CDR3 protein: CASSSLGPDEQFF
CDR3 DNA: TGTGCCAGCAGCTCCCTCGGACCCGATGAGCAGTTCTTC

D gene: NA
clone size: NA
V gene: TRBV27
J gene: TRBJ1-6
CDR3 protein: CASSLSLGNSPLHF
CDR3 DNA: TGTGCCAGCAGTTTATCGTTAGGGAATTCACCCCTCCACTTT

D gene: NA
clone size: NA
V gene: TRBV6-2/TRBV6-3
J gene: TRBJ2-3
CDR3 protein: CASSLVARRFTDTQYF
CDR3 DNA: TGTGCCAGCAGTTTGGTGGCTAGACGCTTCACAGATACGCAGTATTTT

D gene: TRBD1
clone size: NA
V gene: TRBV18
J gene: TRBJ1-3
CDR3 protein: CASSPTTGAGNTIYF
CDR3 DNA: TGTGCCAGCTCACCCACTACAGGGGCTGGAAACACCATATATTTT

D gene: TRBD2
clone size: NA
V gene: TRBV14
J gene: TRBJ2-3
CDR3 protein: CASSQEVGAGGSPRDTQYF
CDR3 DNA: TGTGCCAGCAGCCAAGAGGTGGGAGCGGGGGGGTCCCCCCGGGATACGCAGTATTTT

D gene: NA
clone size: NA
V gene: TRBV11-2
J gene: TRBJ1-3
CDR3 protein: CASSYSWLAGAGNTIYF
CDR3 DNA: TGTGCCAGCAGCTATTCGTGGTTGGCGGGTGCTGGAAACACCATATATTTT

D gene: TRBD1
clone size: NA
V gene: TRBV5-1
J gene: TRBJ1-1
CDR3 protein: CASSGGTGNTEAFF
CDR3 DNA: TGCGCCAGCAGCGGGGGGACAGGGAACACTGAAGCTTTCTTT

D gene: NA
clone size: NA
V gene: TRBV19
J gene: TRBJ2-5
CDR3 protein: CASRTEETQYF
CDR3 DNA: TGTGCCAGTAGAACGGAAGAGACCCAGTACTTC

D gene: NA
clone size: NA
V gene: TRBV5-1
J gene: TRBJ2-1
CDR3 protein: CASSFGRTNNEQFF
CDR3 DNA: TGCGCCAGCAGCTTTGGACGGACTAACAATGAGCAGTTCTTC

D gene: NA
clone size: NA
V gene: TRBV10-3
J gene: TRBJ1-5
CDR3 protein: CAISETGHNQPQHF
CDR3 DNA: TGTGCCATCAGTGAGACAGGGCACAATCAGCCCCAGCATTTT

D gene: TRBD1
clone size: NA
V gene: TRBV7-8
J gene: TRBJ2-7
CDR3 protein: CASSSTSAGTGYYEQYF
CDR3 DNA: TGTGCCAGCAGCTCAACCAGTGCCGGGACAGGGTACTACGAGCAGTACTTC

D gene: NA
clone size: NA
V gene: TRBV5-1
J gene: TRBJ1-4
CDR3 protein: CASSPSKVWEKLFF
CDR3 DNA: TGCGCCAGCAGCCCCTCCAAAGTCTGGGAAAAACTGTTTTTT

D gene: TRBD2
clone size: once
V gene: TRBV11-2
J gene: TRBJ2-7
CDR3 protein: CASSFGGSAYEQYF
CDR3 DNA: TGTGCCAGCAGCTTCGGCGGGAGTGCCTACGAGCAGTACTTC

D gene: TRBD2
clone size: NA
V gene: TRBV6-5
J gene: TRBJ2-1
CDR3 protein: CASSYAGVYNEQFF
CDR3 DNA: TGTGCCAGCAGTTACGCGGGAGTCTACAATGAGCAGTTCTTC

D gene: NA
clone size: NA
V gene: TRBV28
J gene: TRBJ2-1
CDR3 protein: CASSLGHEQFF
CDR3 DNA: TGTGCCAGCAGTTTAGGGCATGAGCAGTTCTTC

D gene: NA
clone size: NA
V gene: TRBV5-1
J gene: TRBJ1-1
CDR3 protein: CASKVSLNTEAFF
CDR3 DNA: TGCGCCAGCAAGGTCTCACTTAACACTGAAGCTTTCTTT

D gene: TRBD1
clone size: NA
V gene: TRBV6-5
J gene: TRBJ1-1
CDR3 protein: CASSYRTGSGGTEAFF
CDR3 DNA: TGTGCCAGCAGTTACAGGACAGGGTCGGGGGGCACTGAAGCTTTCTTT

D gene: NA
clone size: NA
V gene: TRBV6-6
J gene: TRBJ2-5
CDR3 protein: CATEGGETQYF
CDR3 DNA: TGTGCCACAGAGGGGGGAGAGACCCAGTACTTC

D gene: TRBD1
clone size: few
V gene: TRBV5-1
J gene: TRBJ1-5
CDR3 protein: CASSIGTGGGQPQHF
CDR3 DNA: TGCGCCAGCAGCATTGGGACAGGGGGTGGTCAGCCCCAGCATTTT

D gene: NA
clone size: NA
V gene: TRBV7-6
J gene: TRBJ1-6
CDR3 protein: CASSLELLGYSPLHF
CDR3 DNA: TGTGCCAGCAGCTTAGAACTCCTTGGATATTCACCCCTCCACTTT

D gene: NA
clone size: NA
V gene: TRBV1
J gene: TRBJ1-6
CDR3 protein: CTSSQDSGGGHNSPLHF
CDR3 DNA: TGCACCAGCAGCCAAGATTCCGGGGGCGGCCATAATTCACCCCTCCACTTT

D gene: TRBD2
clone size: NA
V gene: TRBV10-3
J gene: TRBJ2-7
CDR3 protein: CAIRTSGSYEQYF
CDR3 DNA: TGTGCCATCCGGACTAGCGGGAGTTACGAGCAGTACTTC

D gene: NA
clone size: once
V gene: TRBV12-3/TRBV12-4
J gene: TRBJ2-7
CDR3 protein: CASSPRLGAEQYF
CDR3 DNA: TGTGCCAGCAGTCCCCGGCTCGGGGCCGAGCAGTACTTC

D gene: NA
clone size: NA
V gene: TRBV3-1/TRBV3-2
J gene: TRBJ2-5
CDR3 protein: CASSHPGQGGETQYF
CDR3 DNA: TGTGCCAGCAGCCATCCTGGCCAGGGAGGAGAGACCCAGTACTTC

D gene: NA
clone size: NA
V gene: TRBV30
J gene: TRBJ1-1
CDR3 protein: CAWSVWGKGIDTEAFF
CDR3 DNA: TGTGCCTGGAGTGTCTGGGGGAAGGGGATTGACACTGAAGCTTTCTTT

D gene: NA
clone size: NA
V gene: TRBV10-3
J gene: TRBJ2-5
CDR3 protein: CASSGGLSRGTQYF
CDR3 DNA: TGTGCCTCGTCAGGGGGGCTTTCCAGGGGGACCCAGTACTTC

D gene: NA
clone size: NA
V gene: TRBV4-3
J gene: TRBJ1-2
CDR3 protein: CASSQDPQNPRGYTF
CDR3 DNA: TGCGCCAGCAGCCAAGACCCGCAAAACCCGCGTGGCTACACCTTC

D gene: NA
clone size: NA
V gene: TRBV27
J gene: TRBJ1-1
CDR3 protein: CASSLHTNTEAFF
CDR3 DNA: TGTGCCAGCAGTTTGCACACGAACACTGAAGCTTTCTTT

D gene: NA
clone size: NA
V gene: TRBV5-1
J gene: TRBJ2-5
CDR3 protein: CASSLDTITQYF
CDR3 DNA: TGCGCCAGCAGCTTAGACACGATAACCCAGTACTTC

D gene: NA
clone size: NA
V gene: TRBV7-2
J gene: TRBJ1-1
CDR3 protein: CASSFSSMNTEAFF
CDR3 DNA: TGTGCCAGCAGCTTTTCGTCCATGAACACTGAAGCTTTCTTT

D gene: NA
clone size: NA
V gene: TRBV7-6
J gene: TRBJ1-2
CDR3 protein: CASSFPGDLTF
CDR3 DNA: TGTGCCAGCAGCTTCCCCGGGGACCTTACCTTC

D gene: NA
clone size: NA
V gene: TRBV5-1
J gene: TRBJ1-1
CDR3 protein: CASVKVGEAFF
CDR3 DNA: TGCGCCAGCGTCAAGGTGGGGGAAGCTTTCTTT

D gene: NA
clone size: NA
V gene: TRBV20-1
J gene: TRBJ2-1
CDR3 protein: CNGSLATQFF
CDR3 DNA: TGCAATGGTAGTCTAGCGACGCAGTTCTTC

D gene: NA
clone size: NA
V gene: TRBV7-9
J gene: TRBJ1-3
CDR3 protein: CASSFFGTDSRNTIYF
CDR3 DNA: TGTGCCAGCAGCTTCTTTGGGACGGATTCCAGAAACACCATATATTTT

D gene: NA
clone size: few
V gene: TRBV2
J gene: TRBJ1-2
CDR3 protein: CASSGGGHFGYTF
CDR3 DNA: TGTGCCAGCAGTGGAGGAGGGCATTTCGGCTACACCTTC

D gene: NA
clone size: NA
V gene: TRBV9
J gene: TRBJ1-2
CDR3 protein: CASSVEFESPYGYTF
CDR3 DNA: TGTGCCAGCAGCGTAGAATTTGAGAGCCCCTATGGCTACACCTTC

D gene: NA
clone size: NA
V gene: TRBV7-2
J gene: TRBJ2-1
CDR3 protein: CASSSALFSYNEQFF
CDR3 DNA: TGTGCCAGCAGCTCAGCCCTGTTCTCCTACAATGAGCAGTTCTTC

D gene: TRBD1
clone size: NA
V gene: TRBV4-3
J gene: TRBJ2-1
CDR3 protein: CASSRRTGGLNEQFF
CDR3 DNA: TGCGCCAGCAGCAGGCGGACAGGGGGCCTTAATGAGCAGTTCTTC

D gene: NA
clone size: NA
V gene: TRBV9
J gene: TRBJ2-2
CDR3 protein: CASSVFGTFDTGELFF
CDR3 DNA: TGTGCCAGCAGCGTATTTGGGACCTTTGATACCGGGGAGCTGTTTTTT